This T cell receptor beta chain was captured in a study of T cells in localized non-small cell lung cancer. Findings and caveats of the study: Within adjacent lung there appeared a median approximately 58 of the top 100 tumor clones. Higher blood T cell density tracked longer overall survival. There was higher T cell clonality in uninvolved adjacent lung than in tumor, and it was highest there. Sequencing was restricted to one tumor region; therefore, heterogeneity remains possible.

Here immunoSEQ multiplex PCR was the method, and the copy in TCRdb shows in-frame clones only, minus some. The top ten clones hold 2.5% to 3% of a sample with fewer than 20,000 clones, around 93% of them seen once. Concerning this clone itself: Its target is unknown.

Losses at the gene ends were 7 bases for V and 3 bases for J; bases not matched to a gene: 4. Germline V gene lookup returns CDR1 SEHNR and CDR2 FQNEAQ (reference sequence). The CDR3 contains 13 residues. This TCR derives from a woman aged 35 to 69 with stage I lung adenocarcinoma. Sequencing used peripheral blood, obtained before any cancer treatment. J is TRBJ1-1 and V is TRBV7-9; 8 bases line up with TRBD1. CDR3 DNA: TGTGCCAGCACCCAACAGGGGGACACTGAAGCTTTCTTT. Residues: CASTQQGDTEAFF. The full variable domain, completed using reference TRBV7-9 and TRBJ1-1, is DTGVSQNPRHKITKRGQNVTFRCDPISEHNRLYWYRQTLGQGPEFLTYFQNEAQLEKSRLLSDRFSAERPKGSFSTLEIQRTEQGDSAMYLCASTQQGDTEAFFGQGTRLTVV.